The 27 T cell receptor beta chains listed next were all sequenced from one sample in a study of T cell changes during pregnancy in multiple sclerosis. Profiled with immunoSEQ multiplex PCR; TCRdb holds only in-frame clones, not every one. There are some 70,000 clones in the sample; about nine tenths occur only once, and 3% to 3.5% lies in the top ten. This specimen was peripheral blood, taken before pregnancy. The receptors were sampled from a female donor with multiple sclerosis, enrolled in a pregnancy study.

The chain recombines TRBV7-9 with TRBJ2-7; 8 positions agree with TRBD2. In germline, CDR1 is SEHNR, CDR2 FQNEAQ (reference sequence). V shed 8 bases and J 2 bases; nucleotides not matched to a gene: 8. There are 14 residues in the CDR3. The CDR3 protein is CASGPLAVPYEQYF. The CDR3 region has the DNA TGTGCCAGCGGCCCACTAGCGGTACCCTACGAGCAGTACTTC.

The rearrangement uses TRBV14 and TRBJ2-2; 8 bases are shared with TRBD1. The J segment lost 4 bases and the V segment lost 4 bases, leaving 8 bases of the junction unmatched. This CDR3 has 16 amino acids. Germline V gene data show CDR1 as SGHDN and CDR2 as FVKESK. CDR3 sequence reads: CASSPDRGSITGELFF. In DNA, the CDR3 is TGTGCCAGCAGCCCAGACAGGGGTTCGATCACCGGGGAGCTGTTTTTT.

CDR3 DNA: TGCGCCAGCAGCTTGTTGCTAGCGGGAGACGGAGTTCGAGAGACCCAGTACTTC. It is translated as CASSLLLAGDGVRETQYF. The chain uses TRBV5-1 and TRBJ2-5; 10 bases are shared with TRBD2. V lost 1 base, J lost 4 bases, and 13 bases stayed unmatched. Germline V gene sequence: CDR1 SGHRS, CDR2 YFSETQ. The CDR3 is 18 amino acids.

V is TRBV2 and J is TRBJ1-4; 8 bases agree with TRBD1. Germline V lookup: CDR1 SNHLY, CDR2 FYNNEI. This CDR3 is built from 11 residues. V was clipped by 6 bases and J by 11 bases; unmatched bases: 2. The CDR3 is CASRDRVKLFF. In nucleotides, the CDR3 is TGTGCCAGCAGGGACAGGGTGAAACTGTTTTTT.

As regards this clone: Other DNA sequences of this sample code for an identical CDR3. The CDR3 DNA is TGTGCCTGGAGCGCGGGGGGCTATGGCTACACCTTC. Its translation: CAWSAGGYGYTF. V usage is TRBV30 and J usage is TRBJ1-2, with a tentative D call TRBD1 (5 bases). CDR1 is GTSNPN and CDR2 is SVGIG in the germline V gene (reference sequence). Trimming left V 3 bases short and J 4 bases short, with 9 bases between. The CDR3 is 12 residues long.

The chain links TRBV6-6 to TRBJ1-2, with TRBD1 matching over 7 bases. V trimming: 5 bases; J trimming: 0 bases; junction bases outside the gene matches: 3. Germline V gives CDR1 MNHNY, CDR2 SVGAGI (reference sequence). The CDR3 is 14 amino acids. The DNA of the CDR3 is TGTGCCAGCAGTACCACAGGGGCTAACTATGGCTACACCTTC. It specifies CASSTTGANYGYTF.

Here the CDR3 reads CASSYSRVGGYEQYF. Written as DNA, the CDR3 is TGTGCCAGCAGTTACTCCAGAGTGGGGGGCTACGAGCAGTACTTC. The rearrangement links TRBV6-5 to TRBJ2-7, with D tentatively TRBD2 (6 bases). The germline V gene has CDR1 MNHEY and CDR2 SVGAGI. V was clipped by 0 bases and J by 3 bases, with 12 bases between them. This CDR3 is built from 15 residues.

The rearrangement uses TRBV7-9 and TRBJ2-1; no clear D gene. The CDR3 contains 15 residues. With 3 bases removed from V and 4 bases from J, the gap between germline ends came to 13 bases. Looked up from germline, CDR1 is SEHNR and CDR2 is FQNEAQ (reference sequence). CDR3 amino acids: CASSFLFTRYNEQFF. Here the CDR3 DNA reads TGTGCCAGCAGCTTTCTCTTTACCCGGTACAATGAGCAGTTCTTC.

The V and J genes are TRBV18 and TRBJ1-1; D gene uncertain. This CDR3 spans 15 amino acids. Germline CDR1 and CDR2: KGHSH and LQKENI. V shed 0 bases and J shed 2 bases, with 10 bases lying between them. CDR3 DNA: TGTGCCAGCTCACCACCGAGACGGGAAAACACTGAAGCTTTCTTT. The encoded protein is CASSPPRRENTEAFF.

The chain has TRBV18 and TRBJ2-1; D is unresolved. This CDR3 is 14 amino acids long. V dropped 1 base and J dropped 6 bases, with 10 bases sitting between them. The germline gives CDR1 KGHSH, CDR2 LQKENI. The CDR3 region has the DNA TGTGCCAGCTCACCACTTAACAGTCTCAATGAGCAGTTCTTC. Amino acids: CASSPLNSLNEQFF.

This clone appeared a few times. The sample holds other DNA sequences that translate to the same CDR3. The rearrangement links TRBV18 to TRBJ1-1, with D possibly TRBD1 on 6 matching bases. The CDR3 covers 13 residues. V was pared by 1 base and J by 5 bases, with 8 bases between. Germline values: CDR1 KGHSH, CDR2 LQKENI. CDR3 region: CASSPQGGTEAFF. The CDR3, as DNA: TGTGCCAGCTCACCACAGGGGGGGACTGAAGCTTTCTTT.

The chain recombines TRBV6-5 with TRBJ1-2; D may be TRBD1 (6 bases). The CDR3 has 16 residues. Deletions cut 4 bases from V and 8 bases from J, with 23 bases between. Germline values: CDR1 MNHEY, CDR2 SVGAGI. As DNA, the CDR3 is TGTGCCAGCAGTTTCTTGGGGGCTCGGGACCGGCGGGGCTACACCTTC. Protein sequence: CASSFLGARDRRGYTF.

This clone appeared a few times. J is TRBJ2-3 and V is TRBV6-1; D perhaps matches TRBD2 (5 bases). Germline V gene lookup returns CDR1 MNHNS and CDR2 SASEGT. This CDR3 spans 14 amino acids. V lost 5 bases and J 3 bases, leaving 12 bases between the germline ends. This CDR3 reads CASSLGAQTDTQYF. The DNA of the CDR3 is TGTGCCAGCAGTCTGGGAGCCCAGACAGATACGCAGTATTTT.

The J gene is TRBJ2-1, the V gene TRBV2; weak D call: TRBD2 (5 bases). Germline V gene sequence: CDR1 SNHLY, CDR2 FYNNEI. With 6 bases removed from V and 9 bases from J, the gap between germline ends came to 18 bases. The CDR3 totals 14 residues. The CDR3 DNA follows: TGTGCCAGCAGGGAGGACGGGTTATTGCCTGAGCAGTTCTTC. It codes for CASREDGLLPEQFF. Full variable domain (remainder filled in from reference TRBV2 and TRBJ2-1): EPEVTQTPSHQVTQMGQEVILRCVPISNHLYFYWYRQILGQKVEFLVSFYNNEISEKSEIFDDQFSVERPDGSNFTLKIRSTKLEDSAMYFCASREDGLLPEQFFGPGTRLTVL.

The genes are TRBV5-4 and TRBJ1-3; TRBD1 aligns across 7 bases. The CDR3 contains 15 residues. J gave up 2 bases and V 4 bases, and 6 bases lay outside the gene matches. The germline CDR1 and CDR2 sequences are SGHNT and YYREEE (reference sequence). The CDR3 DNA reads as TGTGCCAGCAGCCCCGGAACAGGGGCTGGAAACACCATATATTTT. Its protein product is CASSPGTGAGNTIYF.

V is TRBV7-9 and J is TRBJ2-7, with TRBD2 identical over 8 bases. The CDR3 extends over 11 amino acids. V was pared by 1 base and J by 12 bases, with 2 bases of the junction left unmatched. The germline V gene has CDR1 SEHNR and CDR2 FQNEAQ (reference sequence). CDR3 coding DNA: TGTGCCAGCAGCTTAGGCCGGGAGGGGTACTTC. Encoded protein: CASSLGREGYF.

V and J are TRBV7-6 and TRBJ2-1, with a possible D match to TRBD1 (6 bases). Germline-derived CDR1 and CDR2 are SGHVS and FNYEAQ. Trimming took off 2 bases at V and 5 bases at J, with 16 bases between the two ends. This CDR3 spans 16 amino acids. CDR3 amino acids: CASSLRSPTGDNEQFF. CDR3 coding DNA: TGTGCCAGCAGCTTACGATCGCCGACAGGTGACAATGAGCAGTTCTTC. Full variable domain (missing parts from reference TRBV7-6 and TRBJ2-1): GAGVSQSPRYKVTKRGQDVALRCDPISGHVSLYWYRQALGQGPEFLTYFNYEAQQDKSGLPNDRFSAERPEGSISTLTIQRTEQRDSAMYRCASSLRSPTGDNEQFFGPGTRLTVL.

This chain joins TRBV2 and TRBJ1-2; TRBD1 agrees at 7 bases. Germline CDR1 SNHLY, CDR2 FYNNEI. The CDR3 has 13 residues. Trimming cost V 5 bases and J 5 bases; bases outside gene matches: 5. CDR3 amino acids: CASSWDSPYGYTF. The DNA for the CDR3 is TGTGCCAGCAGTTGGGACAGTCCTTATGGCTACACCTTC. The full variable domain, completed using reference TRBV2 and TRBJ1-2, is EPEVTQTPSHQVTQMGQEVILRCVPISNHLYFYWYRQILGQKVEFLVSFYNNEISEKSEIFDDQFSVERPDGSNFTLKIRSTKLEDSAMYFCASSWDSPYGYTFGSGTRLTVV.

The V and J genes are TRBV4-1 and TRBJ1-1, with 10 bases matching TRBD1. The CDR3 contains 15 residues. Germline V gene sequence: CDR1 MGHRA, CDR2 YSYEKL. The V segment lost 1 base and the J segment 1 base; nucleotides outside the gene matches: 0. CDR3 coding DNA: TGCGCCAGCAGCCAAGGGGACAGGGGGAACACTGAAGCTTTCTTT. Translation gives CASSQGDRGNTEAFF.

CDR3 DNA sequence: TGTGCCTGGAAGGGGTACACTGAAGCTTTCTTT. Amino acid sequence: CAWKGYTEAFF. The chain uses TRBV30 and TRBJ1-1; a possible D gene is TRBD1 (5 bases). CDR1 and CDR2 (germline): GTSNPN, SVGIG (reference sequence). The CDR3 is made up of 11 amino acids. Trimming left V 4 bases short and J 3 bases short, with 6 bases between.

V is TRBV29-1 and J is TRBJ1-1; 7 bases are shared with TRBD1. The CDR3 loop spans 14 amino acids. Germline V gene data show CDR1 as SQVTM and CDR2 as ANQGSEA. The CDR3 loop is CSHLSLTGRTEAFF. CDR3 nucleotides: TGCAGTCATCTCTCCTTGACAGGGAGGACTGAAGCTTTCTTT.

The CDR3, as DNA: TGTGCCACCGACCCCCTAGGACAGGGCAATGGCTACACCTTC. This sequence encodes CATDPLGQGNGYTF. The V call is TRBV7-9, the J call TRBJ1-2, with TRBD1 matching over 8 bases. With 10 bases clipped from V and 6 bases from J, the junction kept 13 bases outside the gene matches. Germline CDR1 SEHNR, CDR2 FQNEAQ (reference sequence). This CDR3 spans 14 amino acids.

The CDR3 DNA follows: TGTGCCAGCAGCCTTGCGACAAAACCTAACACTGAAGCTTTCTTT. This sequence encodes CASSLATKPNTEAFF. The V gene is TRBV5-6, the J gene TRBJ1-1; D call uncertain. This CDR3 region has 15 residues. V was trimmed by 4 bases and J by 2 bases, leaving 15 bases between them. Germline V gene data show CDR1 as SGHDT and CDR2 as YYEEEE.

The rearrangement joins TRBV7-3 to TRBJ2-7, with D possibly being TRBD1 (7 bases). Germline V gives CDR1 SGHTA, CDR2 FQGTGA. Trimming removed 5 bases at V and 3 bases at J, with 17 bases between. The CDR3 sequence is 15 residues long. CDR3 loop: CASSHRGGTDYEQYF. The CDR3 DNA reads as TGTGCCAGCAGCCATCGGGGCGGGACAGACTACGAGCAGTACTTC.

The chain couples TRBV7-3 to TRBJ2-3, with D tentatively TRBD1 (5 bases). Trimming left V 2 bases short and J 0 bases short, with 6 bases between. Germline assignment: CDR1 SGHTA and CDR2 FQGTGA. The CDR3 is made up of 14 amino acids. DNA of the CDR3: TGTGCCAGCAGCTTACAGGGTAGCACAGATACGCAGTATTTT. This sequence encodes CASSLQGSTDTQYF. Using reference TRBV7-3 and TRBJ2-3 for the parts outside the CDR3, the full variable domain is GAGVSQTPSNKVTEKGKYVELRCDPISGHTALYWYRQSLGQGPEFLIYFQGTGAADDSGLPNDRFFAVRPEGSVSTLKIQRTERGDSAVYLCASSLQGSTDTQYFGPGTRLTVL.

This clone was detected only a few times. In DNA, the CDR3 is TGTGCCAGCAGTTTCAGGGGTTATGGCTACACCTTC. Protein product: CASSFRGYGYTF. The chain uses TRBV28 and TRBJ1-2; D is possibly TRBD1 (6 bases). Trimming pared 3 bases from V and 5 bases from J, leaving 7 bases between. This CDR3 is 12 amino acids long. The V gene's germline CDR1 is MDHEN and CDR2 SYDVKM.

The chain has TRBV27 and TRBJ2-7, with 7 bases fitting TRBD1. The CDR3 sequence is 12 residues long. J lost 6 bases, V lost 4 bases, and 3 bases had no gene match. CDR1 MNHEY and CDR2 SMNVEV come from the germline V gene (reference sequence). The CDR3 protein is CASSYTGAEQYF. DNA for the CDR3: TGTGCCAGCAGTTATACAGGGGCCGAGCAGTACTTC.